The 16 T cell receptor beta chains given below trace back to one sample, sequenced in a study of blood T cell repertoires in COVID-19. Here immunoSEQ multiplex PCR was the method, and the copy in TCRdb shows in-frame clones only, minus some. Of roughly 200,000 clones listed, around nine tenths are singletons. Sequenced: peripheral blood. The receptor set was obtained from a man between 40 and 49 years old with active or convalescent COVID-19.

This chain uses TRBV7-9 with TRBJ2-1, with TRBD2 identical over 7 bases. Per germline, CDR1 SEHNR and CDR2 FQNEAQ (reference sequence). This CDR3 has 18 residues. The junction had 19 bases not matched to a gene; V was cut back by 5 bases and J by 6 bases. This CDR3 is CASSPSSREAERLNEQFF. CDR3 nucleotide sequence: TGTGCCAGCAGCCCCTCGAGTCGGGAGGCAGAACGCCTCAATGAGCAGTTCTTC.

This rearrangement joins TRBV18 to TRBJ2-7; 8 bases are shared with TRBD2. Germline-derived CDR1 and CDR2 are KGHSH and LQKENI. The CDR3 is made up of 15 amino acids. The junction had 10 bases not matched to a gene; V was cut back by 6 bases and J by 3 bases. The CDR3 here is CASSPFRTSSYEQYF. DNA of the CDR3: TGTGCCAGCTCCCCATTTCGGACTAGCAGCTACGAGCAGTACTTC.

This chain connects TRBV5-1 to TRBJ2-5, with D possibly TRBD1 on 6 matching bases. V lost 2 bases and J 7 bases, leaving 15 bases between the germline ends. Per germline, CDR1 SGHRS and CDR2 YFSETQ. The CDR3 runs to 14 residues. For the CDR3, the DNA is TGCGCCAGCAGCTTAATCACAGGGAGTGGGACCCAGTACTTC. It translates to CASSLITGSGTQYF.

The chain combines TRBV19 with TRBJ1-1, with 9 bases matching TRBD1. The CDR3 loop spans 16 amino acids. V shed 5 bases, J shed 0 bases, and the junction held 7 bases outside the gene matches. CDR1 is LNHDA, CDR2 SQIVND, per germline (reference sequence). The CDR3 region has the DNA TGTGCCAGTAGTCACAGGACAGGGGTGATGAACACTGAAGCTTTCTTT. As protein: CASSHRTGVMNTEAFF.

The chain has TRBV2 and TRBJ1-3; D remains ambiguous. CDR1 is SNHLY, CDR2 FYNNEI, per germline. Trimming shortened V by 6 bases and J by 0 bases, and 3 bases separated the two germline ends. This CDR3 has 12 amino acids. This CDR3 is CASSFSGNTIYF. The CDR3 coding sequence is TGTGCCAGCAGCTTCTCTGGAAACACCATATATTTT. The variable domain in full, with the rest retrieved from reference TRBV2 and TRBJ1-3, is EPEVTQTPSHQVTQMGQEVILRCVPISNHLYFYWYRQILGQKVEFLVSFYNNEISEKSEIFDDQFSVERPDGSNFTLKIRSTKLEDSAMYFCASSFSGNTIYFGEGSWLTVV.

The chain joins TRBV9 to TRBJ1-1, with D possibly TRBD1 on 5 matching bases. The CDR3 length is 15 residues. Germline CDR1 reads SGDLS; CDR2 reads YYNGEE. V was clipped by 0 bases and J by 2 bases, with 11 bases between them. The CDR3 is CASSVANGGNTEAFF. The CDR3 region has the DNA TGTGCCAGCAGCGTAGCGAACGGGGGAAACACTGAAGCTTTCTTT.

This sequence joins TRBV10-3 and TRBJ1-1; no definite D call. V dropped 6 bases and J dropped 2 bases, with 10 bases sitting between them. The CDR3 is 13 amino acids. Looked up from germline, CDR1 is ENHRY and CDR2 is SYGVKD. This chain's CDR3 is CAISDQRNTEAFF. In DNA form, the CDR3 reads TGTGCCATCAGCGATCAGCGAAACACTGAAGCTTTCTTT.

The chain combines TRBV7-9 with TRBJ1-2, with D hard to call. The CDR3 is 16 residues long. V lost 4 bases, J lost 0 bases, and 15 bases lay in between. Per germline, CDR1 SEHNR and CDR2 FQNEAQ (reference sequence). The chain's CDR3 is CASSSQGLSANYGYTF. In DNA form, the CDR3 reads TGTGCCAGCAGCTCACAAGGACTTTCAGCTAACTATGGCTACACCTTC.

V usage is TRBV2 and J usage is TRBJ1-6; 10 bases fit TRBD1. CDR3 length: 14 amino acids. V trimming: 4 bases; J trimming: 13 bases; junction bases outside the gene matches: 7. In germline, CDR1 is SNHLY, CDR2 FYNNEI. The CDR3 spells CASSVGTGALPLHF. In DNA form, the CDR3 reads TGTGCCAGCAGTGTTGGGACAGGGGCACTCCCCCTCCACTTT.

A single count supports this clone. V usage is TRBV7-3 and J usage is TRBJ1-1, with a weak D call TRBD1 (6 bases). Trimming shortened V by 2 bases and J by 1 base, and 8 bases separated the two germline ends. This CDR3 region has 14 residues. In germline, CDR1 is SGHTA, CDR2 FQGTGA. For the CDR3, the DNA is TGTGCCAGCAGCTTAGGACAGACGAACACTGAAGCTTTCTTT. Translating it yields CASSLGQTNTEAFF.

The chain joins TRBV27 to TRBJ2-7; 9 nucleotides agree with TRBD1. In germline, CDR1 is MNHEY, CDR2 SMNVEV (reference sequence). This CDR3 has 17 amino acids. The V and J ends lost 5 bases and 2 bases, in that order; junction bases with no gene match: 13. CDR3 bases: TGTGCCAGCAGTCCCAGCCAAACAGGGGGCTTTCCCTACGAGCAGTACTTC. Encoded protein: CASSPSQTGGFPYEQYF.

The J gene is TRBJ2-7, the V gene TRBV28; 11 nucleotides align to TRBD2. There are 14 residues in the CDR3. Trimming removed 3 bases from V and 5 bases from J; junction bases left unmatched: 3. CDR1 is MDHEN, CDR2 SYDVKM, per germline. This CDR3 is CASSLTSGINEQYF. The CDR3 DNA is TGTGCCAGCAGTTTGACTAGCGGGATCAACGAGCAGTACTTC.

The gene calls are TRBV6-2 or TRBV6-3 and TRBJ1-3, with 8 nucleotides matching TRBD1. The CDR3 has 16 amino acids. V was pared by 2 bases and J by 0 bases, with 3 bases of the junction left unmatched. Germline CDR1 is MNHEY and CDR2 is SVGEGT. In DNA form, the CDR3 reads TGTGCCAGCAGTTACAACGGGACAGGCTCTGGAAACACCATATATTTT. This gives the protein CASSYNGTGSGNTIYF.

This chain uses TRBV12-5 with TRBJ2-5, with 14 bases identical to TRBD2. V lost 4 bases and J lost 1; bases outside the gene matches: 5. The CDR3 is made up of 17 amino acids. Germline V gene lookup returns CDR1 LGHNT and CDR2 FRNRAP. This CDR3 is CASGSGLAGETQETQYF. For the CDR3, the DNA is TGTGCTAGTGGTTCGGGACTAGCGGGAGAAACCCAAGAGACCCAGTACTTC.

This clone has only one observation. The V gene is TRBV12-3 or TRBV12-4, the J gene TRBJ1-5; D may be TRBD1 (6 bases). The CDR3 has 13 residues. V was clipped by 5 bases and J by 7 bases, with 12 bases between them. In DNA form, the CDR3 reads TGTGCCAGCAGTGAACAGGGATACCAGCCCCAGCATTTT. This translates into CASSEQGYQPQHF.

The rearrangement joins TRBV6-5 to TRBJ2-3, with a weak D call TRBD1 (6 bases). Between the trimmed V and J ends, which lost 0 bases and 4 bases, there was a span of 11 bases. The CDR3 is made up of 15 amino acids. Germline V gene lookup returns CDR1 MNHEY and CDR2 SVGAGI. CDR3 bases: TGTGCCAGCAGTTACTCGAGGACAGCGGCAGATACGCAGTATTTT. Translation gives CASSYSRTAADTQYF.